The present T cell receptor beta chain was sequenced within a study of blood T cells in healthy people across ages (dated by TCRdb to between 2015 and 2016). Turning to the overall study: Template switching captured roughly one uniquely barcoded TCR beta cDNA molecule per two T cells in model experiments. Age-related changes in TCR beta repertoire diversity were measured in the study by deep sequencing normalized with unique cDNA molecular identifiers. Four age groups were formed from the donors: young (average approximately 15 years), middle-aged (approximately 41), aged (roughly 59) and long-lived (roughly 81). To avoid experimental bias, donors of different ages were randomly spread across the sequencing lanes. Using the same blood draw, the study looked at two additional independent replicas of 1 million unique cDNA reads for two donors, one aged 18 to 30 and the other aged 80 or older.

Broad study findings and their caveats: Compared with the aged group, the long-lived group had more naive CD4+ T cells, fewer expanded clones and increased TCR diversity, a pattern suggesting age selection. The percentage of naive T cells measured by flow cytometry correlated strongly with observed TCR beta diversity. Estimates of total diversity from one million sequenced T cells were regarded as lower bounds and underestimates. Bulk unsorted PBMC profiling prevented conclusive comparison of naive and antigen-experienced compartments. Because donor CMV infection status was unknown, age-related changes in expanded clonotypes were potentially confounded. Observed TCR beta diversity per million T cells fell roughly linearly with age, and a significant reduction was already apparent by age approximately 41.

This clonotype occurred a few times. Its antigen is still unknown. There are no base qualities to consult, and no much larger clone falls within one base. Library method: 5' RACE. The second PCR ran for about 6 to 12 cycles and used a J-beta primer mix along with a sample-barcoded 5' primer. A unique molecular identifier was introduced onto each TCR beta cDNA molecule by a template-switch 5' adaptor carrying 12 random nucleotides. Each sample yielded at least 2.5 million CDR3-containing paired-end reads. First-strand cDNA was synthesized from all RNA with the Mint cDNA synthesis kit, primed by a TRBC-specific oligonucleotide. Following uracil-DNA glycosylase treatment, a first 18-cycle PCR with universal primers M1SS and BC2_uni_R was performed on all cDNA. As for how the authors treated the data: Normalization of each sample was performed by random selection of 1 million high-quality reads, each carrying a distinct molecular identifier. Instead of being binned into consensus sequences, reads with shared molecular identifiers were discarded. MiTCR, with a Q25 quality threshold and the strictest error-elimination algorithm, was used for CDR3 identification, clonotype clustering and error correction. A nonparametric unseen species model with Euler transformation was used to estimate lower-bound total TCR beta diversity. TCRdb cleaned the public reads at Q25 with fastp, built clones with MiXCR and kept in-frame beta chains. Every distinct CDR3 protein forms one entry, paired with its most common genes and DNA. Here the V and J calls rest on TCRdb's processing, not on the authors' analysis. The sample contains 1,800,000 or so distinct CDR3 sequences, more than 35% of them found a single time. The ten largest clones capture more than 20% of the sample.

CDR1 and CDR2 were assigned from the germline V gene as SGHVS and FNYEAQ. The germline ends are 20 bases apart after V is trimmed by 5 bases and J by 3 bases. Counted from cysteine to phenylalanine, this CDR3 has 16 amino acids. The only DNA kept is the CDR3, 48 bases in frame from the first base. Systemically healthy Caucasian individuals from Russia, over 30 in total and aged roughly 6 to 95 years, were included as donors. Each donor gave ten milliliters of peripheral blood, drawn into EDTA-treated Vacutainer tubes. Ficoll-Paque density-gradient centrifugation was used to isolate PBMCs, with at least 7 million per sample. Total RNA was extracted from PBMCs with Trizol reagent, with at least 5 micrograms obtained per sample. Naive CD45RAhigh/CD27high T cell percentages were measured by flow cytometry on a PBMC aliquot from every donor.

This clonotype originated in a human donor in good health. The sequenced sample was blood. The chain joins TRBV7-6 to TRBJ2-7; the best D guess is TRBD1, with 5 bases matching. This receptor has the CDR3 CASSPARDSLFYEQYF. The DNA sequence reads TGTGCCAGCAGCCCCGCCCGAGACAGCCTTTTCTACGAGCAGTACTTC.